The T cell receptor beta chain described here comes from a study of shared clonotypes between healthy human individuals. Across the whole study: Used for every donor were three CD4 naive, three CD4 memory, two CD8 naive and one CD8 memory plate.

TCRdb's table, derived via immunoSEQ multiplex PCR, lists solely in-frame clones and lacks some. The sample has over 2 million clones; under 95% are singletons. This clone was counted once. V gave up 2 bases and J gave up 9 bases, with 10 bases separating them. Germline V gives CDR1 SGHTA, CDR2 FQGNSA. This CDR3 region has 13 residues. This receptor was taken from a man between 18 and 29 years old in good health. Some clones in this sample may be carry-over from other donors' samples. This chain joins TRBV7-2 and TRBJ2-2; the D call may be TRBD1 or TRBD2 (6 bases each). Source material: naive CD4+ T cells from PBMCs. Subset denoted: CD45RA+ positively selected. This CDR3 reads CASSLRGERELFF. CDR3 bases: TGTGCCAGCAGCTTAAGGGGGGAGAGGGAGCTGTTTTTT.